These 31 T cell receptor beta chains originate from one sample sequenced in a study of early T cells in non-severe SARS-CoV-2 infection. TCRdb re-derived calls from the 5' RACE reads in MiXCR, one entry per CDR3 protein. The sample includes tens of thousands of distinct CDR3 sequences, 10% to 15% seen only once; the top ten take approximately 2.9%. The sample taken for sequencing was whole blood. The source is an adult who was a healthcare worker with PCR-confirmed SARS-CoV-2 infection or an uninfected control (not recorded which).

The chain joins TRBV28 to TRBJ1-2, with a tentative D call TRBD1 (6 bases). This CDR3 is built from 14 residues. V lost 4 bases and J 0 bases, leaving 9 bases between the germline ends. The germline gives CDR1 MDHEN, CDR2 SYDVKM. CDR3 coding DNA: TGTGCCAGCAGTTCTACAGGGACTAACTATGGCTACACCTTC. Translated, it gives CASSSTGTNYGYTF.

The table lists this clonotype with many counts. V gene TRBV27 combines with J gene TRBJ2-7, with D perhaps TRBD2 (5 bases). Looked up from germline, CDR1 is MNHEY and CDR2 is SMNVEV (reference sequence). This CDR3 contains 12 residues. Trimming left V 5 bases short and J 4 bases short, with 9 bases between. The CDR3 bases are TGTGCCAGCAGTCCCTCGGGGTACGAGCAGTACTTC. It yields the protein CASSPSGYEQYF.

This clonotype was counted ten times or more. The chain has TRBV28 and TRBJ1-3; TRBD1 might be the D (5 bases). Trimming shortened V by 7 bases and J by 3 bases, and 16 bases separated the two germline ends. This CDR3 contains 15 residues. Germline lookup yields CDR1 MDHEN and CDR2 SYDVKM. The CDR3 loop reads CASTLRAGLGNTIYF. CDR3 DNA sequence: TGTGCCAGCACCCTCCGGGCGGGGCTTGGAAACACCATATATTTT.

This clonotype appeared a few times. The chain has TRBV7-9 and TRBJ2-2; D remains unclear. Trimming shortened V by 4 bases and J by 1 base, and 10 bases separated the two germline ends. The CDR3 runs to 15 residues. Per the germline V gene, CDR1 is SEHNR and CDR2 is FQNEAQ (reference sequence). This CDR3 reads CASSSWVRNTGELFF. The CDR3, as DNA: TGTGCCAGCAGCTCCTGGGTTAGGAACACCGGGGAGCTGTTTTTT.

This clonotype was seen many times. This CDR3 reads CASSLGRQGQGEQYF. The CDR3 DNA follows: TGTGCCAGCAGCTTAGGTCGACAGGGCCAAGGGGAGCAGTACTTC. The gene calls are TRBV7-3 and TRBJ2-7; TRBD1 agrees at 7 bases. The CDR3 runs to 15 residues. Per the germline V gene, CDR1 is SGHTA and CDR2 is FQGTGA. Losses at the gene ends were 2 bases for V and 7 bases for J; bases not matched to a gene: 11.

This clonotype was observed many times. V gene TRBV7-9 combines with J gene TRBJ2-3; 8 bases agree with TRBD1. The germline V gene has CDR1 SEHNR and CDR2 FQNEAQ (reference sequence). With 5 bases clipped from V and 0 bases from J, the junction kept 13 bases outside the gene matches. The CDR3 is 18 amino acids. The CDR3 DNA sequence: TGTGCCAGCAGCCCCCATGGTGGGACAGGTTCTAGCACAGATACGCAGTATTTT. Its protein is CASSPHGGTGSSTDTQYF. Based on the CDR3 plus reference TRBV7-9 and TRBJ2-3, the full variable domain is DTGVSQNPRHKITKRGQNVTFRCDPISEHNRLYWYRQTLGQGPEFLTYFQNEAQLEKSRLLSDRFSAERPKGSFSTLEIQRTEQGDSAMYLCASSPHGGTGSSTDTQYFGPGTRLTVL.

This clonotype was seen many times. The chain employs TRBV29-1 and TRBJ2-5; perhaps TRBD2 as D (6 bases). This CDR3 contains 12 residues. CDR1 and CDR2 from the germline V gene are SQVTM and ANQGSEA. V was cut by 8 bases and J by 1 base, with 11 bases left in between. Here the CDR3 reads CSLSGSQETQYF. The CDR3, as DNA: TGCAGCCTTAGCGGCTCCCAAGAGACCCAGTACTTC.

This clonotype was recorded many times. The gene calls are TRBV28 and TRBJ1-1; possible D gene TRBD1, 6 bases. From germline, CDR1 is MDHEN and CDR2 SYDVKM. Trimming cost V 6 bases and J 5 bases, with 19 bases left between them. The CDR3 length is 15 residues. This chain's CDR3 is CASRYRDRPMTEAFF. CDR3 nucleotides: TGTGCCAGCAGATACAGGGACCGCCCGATGACTGAAGCTTTCTTT.

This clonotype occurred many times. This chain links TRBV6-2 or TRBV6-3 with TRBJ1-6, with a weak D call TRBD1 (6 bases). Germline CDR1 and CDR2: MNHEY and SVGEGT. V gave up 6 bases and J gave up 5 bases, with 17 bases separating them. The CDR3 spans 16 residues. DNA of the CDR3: TGTGCCAGCAGATCGGACAGACTAACAGATAATTCACCCCTCCACTTT. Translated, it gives CASRSDRLTDNSPLHF.

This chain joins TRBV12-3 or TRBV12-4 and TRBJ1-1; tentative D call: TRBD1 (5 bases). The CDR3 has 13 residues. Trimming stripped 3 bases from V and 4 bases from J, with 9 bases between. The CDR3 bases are TGTGCCAGCAGTTTTCGACAGCTCACTGAAGCTTTCTTT. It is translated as CASSFRQLTEAFF.

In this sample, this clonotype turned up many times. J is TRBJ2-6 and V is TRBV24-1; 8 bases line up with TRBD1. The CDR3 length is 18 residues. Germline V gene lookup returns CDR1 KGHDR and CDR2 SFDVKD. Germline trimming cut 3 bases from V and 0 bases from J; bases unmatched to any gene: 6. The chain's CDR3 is CATSDTGQGLSGANVLTF. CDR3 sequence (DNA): TGTGCCACCAGTGATACCGGACAGGGCCTCTCTGGGGCCAACGTCCTGACTTTC.

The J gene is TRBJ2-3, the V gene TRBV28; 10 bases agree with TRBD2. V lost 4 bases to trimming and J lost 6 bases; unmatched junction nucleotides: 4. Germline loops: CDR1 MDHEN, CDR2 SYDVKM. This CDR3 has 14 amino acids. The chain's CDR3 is CASSSSGGADTQYF. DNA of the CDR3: TGTGCCAGCAGTTCCAGCGGGGGGGCCGATACGCAGTATTTT. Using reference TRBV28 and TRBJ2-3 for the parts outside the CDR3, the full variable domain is DVKVTQSSRYLVKRTGEKVFLECVQDMDHENMFWYRQDPGLGLRLIYFSYDVKMKEKGDIPEGYSVSREKKERFSLILESASTNQTSMYLCASSSSGGADTQYFGPGTRLTVL.

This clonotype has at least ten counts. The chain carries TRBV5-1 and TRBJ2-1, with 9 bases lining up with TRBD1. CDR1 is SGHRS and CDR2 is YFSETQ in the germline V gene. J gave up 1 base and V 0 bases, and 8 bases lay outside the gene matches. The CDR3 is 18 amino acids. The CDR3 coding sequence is TGCGCCAGCAGCTTGGTCTGGGGACAGGGTGTATCCTACAATGAGCAGTTCTTC. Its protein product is CASSLVWGQGVSYNEQFF.

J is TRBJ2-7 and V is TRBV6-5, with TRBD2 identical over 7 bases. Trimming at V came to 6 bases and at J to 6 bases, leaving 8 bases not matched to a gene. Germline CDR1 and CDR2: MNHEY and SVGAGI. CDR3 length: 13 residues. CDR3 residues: CASRRLGGFEQYF. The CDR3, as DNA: TGTGCCAGCAGGCGCCTGGGGGGGTTCGAGCAGTACTTC.

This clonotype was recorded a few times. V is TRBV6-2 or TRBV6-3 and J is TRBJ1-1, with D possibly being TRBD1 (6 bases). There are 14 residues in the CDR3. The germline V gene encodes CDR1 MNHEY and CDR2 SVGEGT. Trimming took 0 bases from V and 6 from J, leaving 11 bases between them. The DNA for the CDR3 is TGTGCCAGCAGTTACTCTCCCGAGGGGGCTGAAGCTTTCTTT. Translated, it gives CASSYSPEGAEAFF.

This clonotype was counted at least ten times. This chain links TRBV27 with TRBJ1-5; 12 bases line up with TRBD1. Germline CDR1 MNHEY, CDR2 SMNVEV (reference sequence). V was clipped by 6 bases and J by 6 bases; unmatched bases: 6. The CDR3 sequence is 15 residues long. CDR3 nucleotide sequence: TGTGCCAGCAGACCGGGACAGGGGGCGTCTCAGCCCCAGCATTTT. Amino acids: CASRPGQGASQPQHF.

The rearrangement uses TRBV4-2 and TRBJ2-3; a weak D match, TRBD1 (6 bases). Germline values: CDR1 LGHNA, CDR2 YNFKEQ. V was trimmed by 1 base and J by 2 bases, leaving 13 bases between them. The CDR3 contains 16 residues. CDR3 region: CASSQGGTRTTDTQYF. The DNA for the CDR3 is TGTGCCAGCAGCCAAGGAGGGACAAGGACCACAGATACGCAGTATTTT.

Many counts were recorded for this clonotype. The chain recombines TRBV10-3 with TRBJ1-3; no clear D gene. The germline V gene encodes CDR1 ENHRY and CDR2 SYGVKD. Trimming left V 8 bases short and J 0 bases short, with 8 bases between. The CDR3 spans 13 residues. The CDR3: CAIQASSGNTIYF. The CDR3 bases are TGTGCCATCCAGGCGTCCTCTGGAAACACCATATATTTT.

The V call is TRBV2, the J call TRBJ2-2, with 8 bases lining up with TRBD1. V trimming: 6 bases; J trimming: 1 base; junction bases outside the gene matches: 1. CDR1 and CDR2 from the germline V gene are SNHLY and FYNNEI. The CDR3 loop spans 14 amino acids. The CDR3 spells CASRGQENTGELFF. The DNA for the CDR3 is TGTGCCAGCAGGGGACAGGAGAACACCGGGGAGCTGTTTTTT.

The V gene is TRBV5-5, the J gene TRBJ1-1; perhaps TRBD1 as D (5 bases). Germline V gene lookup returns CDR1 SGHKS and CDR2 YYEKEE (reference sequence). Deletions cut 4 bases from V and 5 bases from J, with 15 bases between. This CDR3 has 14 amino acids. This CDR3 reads CASSPDPGGTEAFF. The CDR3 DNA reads TGTGCCAGCAGCCCGGACCCCGGGGGAACTGAAGCTTTCTTT.

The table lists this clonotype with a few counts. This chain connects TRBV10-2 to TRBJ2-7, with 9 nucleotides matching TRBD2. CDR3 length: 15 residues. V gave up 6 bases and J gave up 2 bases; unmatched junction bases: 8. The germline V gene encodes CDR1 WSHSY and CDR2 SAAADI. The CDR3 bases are TGCGCCAGCAGGGATAGCGGGAGCTTCGCCTACGAGCAGTACTTC. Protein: CASRDSGSFAYEQYF.

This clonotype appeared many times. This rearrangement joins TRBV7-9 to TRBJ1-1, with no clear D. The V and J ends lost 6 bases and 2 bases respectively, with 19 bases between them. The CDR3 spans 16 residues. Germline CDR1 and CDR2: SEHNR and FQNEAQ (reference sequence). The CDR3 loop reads CASSRLEFLSNTEAFF. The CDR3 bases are TGTGCCAGCAGTAGGTTGGAGTTTCTCTCCAACACTGAAGCTTTCTTT.

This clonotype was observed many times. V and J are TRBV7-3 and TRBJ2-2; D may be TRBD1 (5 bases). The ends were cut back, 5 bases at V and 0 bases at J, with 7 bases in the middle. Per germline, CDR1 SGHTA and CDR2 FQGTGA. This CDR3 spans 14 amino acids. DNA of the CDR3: TGTGCCAGCAGCAGGACACCGAACACCGGGGAGCTGTTTTTT. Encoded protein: CASSRTPNTGELFF.

This CDR3 is CSARWGTSGNNEQFF. CDR3 DNA: TGCAGCGCCCGGTGGGGGACTAGCGGAAACAATGAGCAGTTCTTC. This rearrangement joins TRBV29-1 to TRBJ2-1; TRBD2 agrees at 11 bases. The CDR3 is 15 residues long. With 7 bases clipped from V and 5 bases from J, the junction kept 10 bases outside the gene matches. Germline CDR1 and CDR2: SQVTM and ANQGSEA.

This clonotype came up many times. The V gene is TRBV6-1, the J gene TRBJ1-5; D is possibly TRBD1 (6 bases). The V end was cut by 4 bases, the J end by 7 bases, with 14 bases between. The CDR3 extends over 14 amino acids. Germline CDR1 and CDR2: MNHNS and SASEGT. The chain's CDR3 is CASSVDRLDQPQHF. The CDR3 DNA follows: TGTGCCAGCAGTGTTGACAGGCTCGACCAGCCCCAGCATTTT.

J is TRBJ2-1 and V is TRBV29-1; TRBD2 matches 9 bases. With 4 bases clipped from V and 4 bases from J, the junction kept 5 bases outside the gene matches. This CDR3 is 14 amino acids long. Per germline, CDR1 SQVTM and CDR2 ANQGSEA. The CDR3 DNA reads TGCAGCGTTGGGGGCGGGAGGGCTTACAATGAGCAGTTCTTC. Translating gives CSVGGGRAYNEQFF.

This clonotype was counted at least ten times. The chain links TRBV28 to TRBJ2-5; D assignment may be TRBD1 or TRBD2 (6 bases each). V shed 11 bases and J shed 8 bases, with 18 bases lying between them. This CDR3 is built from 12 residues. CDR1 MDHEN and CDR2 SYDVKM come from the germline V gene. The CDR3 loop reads CASTGGRVTQYF. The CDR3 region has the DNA TGTGCCTCCACCGGGGGCCGGGTCACCCAGTACTTC.

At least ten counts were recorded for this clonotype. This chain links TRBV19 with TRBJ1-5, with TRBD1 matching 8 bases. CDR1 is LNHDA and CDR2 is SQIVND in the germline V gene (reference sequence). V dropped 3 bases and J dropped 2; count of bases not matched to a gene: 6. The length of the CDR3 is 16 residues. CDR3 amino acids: CASSMGGQGGNQPQHF. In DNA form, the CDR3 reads TGTGCCAGTAGTATGGGAGGACAGGGCGGCAATCAGCCCCAGCATTTT.

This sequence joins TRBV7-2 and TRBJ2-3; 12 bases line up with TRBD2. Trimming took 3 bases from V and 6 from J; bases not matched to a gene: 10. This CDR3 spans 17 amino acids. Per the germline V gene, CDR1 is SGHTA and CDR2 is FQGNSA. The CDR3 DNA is TGTGCCAGCAGCTTCACTGGACTAGCGGGAATTTTGGATACGCAGTATTTT. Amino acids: CASSFTGLAGILDTQYF.

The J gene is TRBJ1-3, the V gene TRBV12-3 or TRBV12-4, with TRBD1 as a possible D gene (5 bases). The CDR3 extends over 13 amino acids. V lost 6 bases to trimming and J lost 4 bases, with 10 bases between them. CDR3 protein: CASSQQEGNTIYF. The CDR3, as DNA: TGTGCCAGCAGCCAACAGGAAGGAAACACCATATATTTT.

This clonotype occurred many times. The CDR3 DNA follows: TGTGCCAGCAGTTTCTCTCTTAATGAGGGTAGAATCTACGAGCAGTACTTC. Encoded protein: CASSFSLNEGRIYEQYF. The chain links TRBV12-3 or TRBV12-4 to TRBJ2-7; the D gene is possibly TRBD2 (5 bases). The CDR3 extends over 17 amino acids. V was trimmed by 3 bases and J by 3 bases, leaving 21 bases between them.